Detailed here is one T cell receptor beta chain. What it recognizes is unknown. This entry comes from a study of CXCR3-negative and CXCR3-positive naive CD8 T cells. Overall study findings and caveats: CXCR3-positive naive cells had more hydrophobic TRB CDR3s than CXCR3-negative naive cells. Comparably high diversity was seen in both naive subsets, and much lower diversity in memory CD8+ cells.

With UMI labels, 5' RACE was used to prepare the TRB cDNA libraries. TCRdb reprocessed the 5' RACE reads and stores each CDR3 protein as one record, lacking DNA. The table for this sample gives some 130,000 distinct CDR3 sequences. Germline lookup yields CDR1 SQVTM and CDR2 ANQGSEA. CDR3 size: 14 residues. The sequenced sample consisted of naive CXCR3+ CD8+ T cells from blood. This sample's subset: CD45RO-CCR7+CD27+CD95- naive CD8+ T cells expressing CXCR3 (TNR3+). This rearrangement joins TRBV29-1 to TRBJ2-3; TCRdb calls TRBD1, which cannot be checked without DNA. This receptor was identified in a human donor in good health. Some clones in this sample may be carry-over from other donors' samples. The CDR3 sequence: CSALGQASTDTQYF.